The rows below give T cell receptor beta chains drawn from one sample of a study of T-cell memory formation after mild COVID-19. TCRdb independently ran MiXCR on the 5' RACE reads; one entry per CDR3 protein. The table records a few hundred thousand distinct CDR3 sequences, over 15% of them present only once. Sequences were obtained from PBMCs or a T cell subset sorted from them (not recorded which). Receptor source: a man in his late teens or twenties who had mild COVID-19 (a few samples of this study predate the infection). Cell type and time point are not known. Both conserved end residues are part of each CDR3. Each record gives: V gene, J gene, clone size, D gene, CDR3 protein, CDR3 DNA. A D gene is named only where the DNA matches it firmly. Only some rows state a clone size, as once, few, many or a class for expanded clones.

TRBV4-3	TRBJ2-7	.	.	CASSHGGDYEQYF	TGCGCCAGCAGCCACGGCGGGGACTACGAGCAGTACTTC
TRBV4-2	TRBJ2-5	.	.	CASSQVTGWEETQYF	TGTGCCAGCAGCCAAGTAACAGGGTGGGAGGAGACCCAGTACTTC
TRBV11-2	TRBJ1-2	.	.	CASSLGTGLYGYTF	TGTGCCAGCAGCTTAGGAACAGGACTCTATGGCTACACCTTC
TRBV6-1	TRBJ1-2	few	.	CASSEGWAYGLRGYTF	TGTGCCAGCAGTGAAGGGTGGGCGTACGGACTCCGCGGCTACACCTTC
TRBV20-1	TRBJ2-1	.	.	CSARAGISYNEQFF	TGCAGTGCTAGGGCGGGGATCTCCTACAATGAGCAGTTCTTC
TRBV20-1	TRBJ2-7	.	.	CSARTLTTYEQYF	TGCAGTGCTAGGACACTTACGACCTACGAGCAGTACTTC
TRBV27	TRBJ1-1	.	.	CASSLLGAKNTEAFF	TGTGCCAGCAGTTTATTGGGGGCGAAGAACACTGAAGCTTTCTTT
TRBV24-1	TRBJ2-5	.	TRBD1	CATSKGQGGIQYF	TGTGCCACCAGTAAGGGACAGGGAGGGATCCAGTACTTC
TRBV7-3	TRBJ2-1	.	TRBD2	CASSSIAGGPSYNEQFF	TGTGCCAGCAGCTCCATAGCGGGGGGGCCCTCCTACAATGAGCAGTTCTTC
TRBV6-6	TRBJ1-5	few	TRBD1	CASSPPGQSGQPQHF	TGTGCCAGCAGCCCGCCGGGACAGTCCGGTCAGCCCCAGCATTTT
TRBV7-8	TRBJ1-1	.	.	CASSSTGWNTEAFF	TGTGCCAGCAGTTCCACAGGGTGGAACACTGAAGCTTTCTTT
TRBV7-8	TRBJ2-3	few	.	CASSLGRGTRGTDTQYF	TGTGCCAGCAGCTTGGGGCGAGGGACACGTGGCACAGATACGCAGTATTTT
TRBV6-2/TRBV6-3	TRBJ2-3	.	TRBD2	CASSYGLQTSGGTDTQYF	TGTGCCAGCAGTTACGGCCTGCAGACTAGCGGGGGCACAGATACGCAGTATTTT
TRBV7-9	TRBJ2-2	.	.	CASSFTVSVLGTGELFF	TGTGCCAGCAGCTTTACGGTTTCAGTTCTGGGGACCGGGGAGCTGTTTTTT